This T cell receptor (beta chain) was recorded in a study of T cell responses to AZD1222 COVID-19 vaccine. Points on this clone: Its antigen remains unidentified.

Clones were read by immunoSEQ multiplex PCR, and TCRdb kept only the in-frame ones, dropping some. The sample has approximately 100,000 clones; about 89% are singletons. The CDR3 loop spans 12 amino acids. Trimming removed 2 bases from V and 0 bases from J, with 0 bases in between. Germline CDR1 reads MGHRA; CDR2 reads YSYEKL. Study-level points and caveats: Repertoire sampling occurred only after the peak T cell response. Per reports, nearly half of all spike-specific TCRs target regions that are unmutated in variants. Vaccine-associated CD4 TCRs spanned spike, dominant at 160-218 and 743-854.

The material sequenced was peripheral blood, taken on day 0 of AZD1222 vaccination. This TCR was recovered from an adult in good health. The V gene is TRBV4-1, the J gene TRBJ2-3, with no clear D. CDR3 bases: TGCGCCAGCAGCCAAAGCACAGATACGCAGTATTTT. Translation gives CASSQSTDTQYF.